The 26 T cell receptor beta chains below come from one sample, sequenced in a study of blood T cell repertoires in COVID-19. Some clones are missing from TCRdb's copy, which holds only in-frame ones; the method was immunoSEQ multiplex PCR. The sample consists of roughly 43,000 clones, approximately 82% of them appearing once. The sample was peripheral blood. These receptors were obtained from a woman aged 80 or older with acute or convalescent COVID-19.

V gene TRBV19 combines with J gene TRBJ2-5, with D hard to call. The length of the CDR3 is 15 residues. V was trimmed by 4 bases and J by 3 bases, leaving 15 bases between them. Germline CDR1 and CDR2: LNHDA and SQIVND (reference sequence). CDR3 nucleotide sequence: TGTGCCAGTAGTACCCCCCCCCGCGGAAAAGAGACCCAGTACTTC. It codes for CASSTPPRGKETQYF.

This clone appeared once. CDR3 sequence: CASSIMGLSNEKLFF. In DNA, the CDR3 is TGTGCCAGCAGCATTATGGGACTGAGTAATGAAAAACTGTTTTTT. The J gene is TRBJ1-4, the V gene TRBV6-5; tentative D call: TRBD1 (5 bases). Trimming cost V 6 bases and J 4 bases, with 15 bases left between them. The germline gives CDR1 MNHEY, CDR2 SVGAGI. The CDR3 length is 15 residues.

V gene TRBV9 combines with J gene TRBJ1-3; no clear D gene. This CDR3 spans 14 amino acids. Germline assignment: CDR1 SGDLS and CDR2 YYNGEE. Trimming took 3 bases from V and 6 from J, leaving 13 bases between them. CDR3 amino acids: CASSENPRENTIYF. The CDR3 region has the DNA TGTGCCAGCAGCGAGAACCCGCGGGAAAACACCATATATTTT.

Turning to this clone: Other DNA sequences of this sample code for an identical CDR3. V gene TRBV20-1 combines with J gene TRBJ1-3; D not resolved. Trimming took 3 bases from V and 0 from J, leaving 6 bases between them. The germline V gene encodes CDR1 DFQATT and CDR2 SNEGSKA (reference sequence). This CDR3 is 13 amino acids long. This chain's CDR3 is CSASRSSGNTIYF. The DNA of the CDR3 is TGCAGTGCTAGTAGGAGCTCTGGAAACACCATATATTTT.

The rearrangement uses TRBV6-6 and TRBJ1-1; D gene ambiguous. Germline V gene data show CDR1 as MNHNY and CDR2 as SVGAGI (reference sequence). This CDR3 region has 15 residues. The germline V and J ends were trimmed by 5 bases and 0 bases, with 13 bases remaining between them. CDR3 DNA sequence: TGTGCCAGCAGTCCCCCCGGAGGCCTGAACACTGAAGCTTTCTTT. The encoded protein is CASSPPGGLNTEAFF.

The CDR3: CASSLVVTGGLEAFF. The CDR3 DNA follows: TGTGCCAGCAGCCTGGTGGTCACAGGGGGACTTGAAGCTTTCTTT. The chain uses TRBV11-2 and TRBJ1-1; 8 nucleotides line up with TRBD1. Germline V lookup: CDR1 SGHAT, CDR2 FQNNGV. V shed 5 bases, J shed 7 bases, and the junction held 12 bases outside the gene matches. CDR3 length: 15 amino acids.

The CDR3 reads CASSTGTGAQETQYF. The CDR3 DNA sequence: TGTGCCAGCAGCACAGGGACAGGGGCGCAAGAGACCCAGTACTTC. This rearrangement joins TRBV9 to TRBJ2-5, with 10 bases lining up with TRBD1. The V gene's germline CDR1 is SGDLS and CDR2 YYNGEE. V lost 4 bases and J lost 2; bases outside the gene matches: 5. CDR3 length: 15 amino acids. Supplemented by reference TRBV9 and TRBJ2-5, the full variable domain reads DSGVTQTPKHLITATGQRVTLRCSPRSGDLSVYWYQQSLDQGLQFLIQYYNGEERAKGNILERFSAQQFPDLHSELNLSSLELGDSALYFCASSTGTGAQETQYFGPGTRLLVL.

The V gene is TRBV19, the J gene TRBJ1-1; 9 bases are shared with TRBD1. Germline V gives CDR1 LNHDA, CDR2 SQIVND (reference sequence). The CDR3 runs 16 residues. V dropped 6 bases and J dropped 1; count of bases not matched to a gene: 9. CDR3 coding DNA: TGTGCCAGTAGCCAAGGACAGGGGATTGGGAACACTGAAGCTTTCTTT. Translation gives CASSQGQGIGNTEAFF.

The chain joins TRBV9 to TRBJ2-5, with D possibly being TRBD2 (6 bases). Trimming took 4 bases from V and 5 from J, leaving 24 bases between them. Germline CDR1 reads SGDLS; CDR2 reads YYNGEE. The CDR3 has 17 residues. The CDR3 nucleotides are TGTGCCAGCAGCCCCTTAGGCGTGGGGGGTTCTCGTGAGACCCAGTACTTC. The encoded protein is CASSPLGVGGSRETQYF.

The genes are TRBV19 and TRBJ1-1, with 10 bases matching TRBD1. Unmatched junction bases numbered 9, after V lost 6 bases and J lost 11 bases. Looked up from germline, CDR1 is LNHDA and CDR2 is SQIVND (reference sequence). The CDR3 has 13 amino acids. CDR3 amino acids: CASSPGTGDSAFF. The CDR3 region has the DNA TGTGCCAGTAGCCCCGGGACAGGGGATTCTGCTTTCTTT.

CDR3 protein: CASSVVWEDYGYTF. In DNA, the CDR3 is TGTGCCAGTAGTGTGGTTTGGGAGGACTATGGCTACACCTTC. This rearrangement joins TRBV19 to TRBJ1-2, with D uncertain. Trimming took 5 bases from V and 3 from J, leaving 13 bases between them. Per germline, CDR1 LNHDA and CDR2 SQIVND (reference sequence). This CDR3 contains 14 residues. Together with reference TRBV19 and TRBJ1-2, the CDR3 gives the full variable domain: DGGITQSPKYLFRKEGQNVTLSCEQNLNHDAMYWYRQDPGQGLRLIYYSQIVNDFQKGDIAEGYSVSREKKESFPLTVTSAQKNPTAFYLCASSVVWEDYGYTFGSGTRLTVV.

The rearrangement links TRBV7-2 to TRBJ1-2, with a weak D call TRBD1 (6 bases). CDR1 is SGHTA and CDR2 is FQGNSA in the germline V gene. The CDR3 runs to 16 residues. V was shortened by 1 base and J by 0 bases, with 12 bases between the two germline ends. CDR3 sequence reads: CASSLGGGASNYGYTF. Here the CDR3 DNA reads TGTGCCAGCAGCTTAGGTGGGGGGGCCTCTAACTATGGCTACACCTTC.

The chain couples TRBV9 to TRBJ1-6; D not certain. The CDR3 extends over 16 amino acids. From germline, CDR1 is SGDLS and CDR2 YYNGEE. The germline V and J ends were trimmed by 1 base and 4 bases, with 12 bases remaining between them. The CDR3 loop reads CASSVTESPYNSPLHF. Written as DNA, the CDR3 is TGTGCCAGCAGCGTAACGGAGTCTCCTTATAATTCACCCCTCCACTTT.

The rearrangement joins TRBV18 to TRBJ1-4; TRBD1 is a possible D gene (5 bases). V lost 3 bases and J lost 7, with 24 bases in between. In germline, CDR1 is KGHSH, CDR2 LQKENI. CDR3 length: 18 amino acids. The CDR3 coding sequence is TGTGCCAGCTCACCCGGGGGGTCGAACCGCTCCCCGGGTGAAAAACTGTTTTTT. Translated, it gives CASSPGGSNRSPGEKLFF.

This clone was recorded at least ten times. The chain uses TRBV7-2 and TRBJ2-5; D may be TRBD2 (7 bases). V dropped 3 bases and J dropped 3 bases, with 11 bases sitting between them. CDR1 is SGHTA, CDR2 FQGNSA, per germline. This CDR3 comprises 14 residues. The CDR3: CASSFGGAEETQYF. The CDR3 DNA is TGTGCCAGCAGCTTTGGGGGGGCGGAAGAGACCCAGTACTTC.

V usage is TRBV3-1 (or the pseudogene TRBV3-2) and J usage is TRBJ2-2; D remains unclear. V lost 4 bases to trimming and J lost 2 bases, with 5 bases between them. The CDR3 sequence is 13 residues long. Germline CDR1 and CDR2: LGHDT and YNNKEL (reference sequence). For the CDR3, the DNA is TGTGCCAGCAGCCCTTTAAACACCGGGGAGCTGTTTTTT. This gives the protein CASSPLNTGELFF.

The chain employs TRBV7-2 and TRBJ1-2, with D possibly being TRBD1 (6 bases). CDR3 size: 14 residues. V was clipped by 2 bases and J by 0 bases, with 7 bases between them. Germline CDR1 and CDR2: SGHTA and FQGNSA. In DNA, the CDR3 is TGTGCCAGCAGCTTAAACAGGGCTAACTATGGCTACACCTTC. This sequence encodes CASSLNRANYGYTF.

This chain links TRBV9 with TRBJ1-6, with TRBD1 matching 8 bases. The CDR3 is 14 amino acids. Germline loops: CDR1 SGDLS, CDR2 YYNGEE. The V segment lost 4 bases and the J segment 7 bases; nucleotides outside the gene matches: 4. Here the CDR3 DNA reads TGTGCCAGCAGCCAAAGGACAGGGAATTCACCCCTCCACTTT. Protein sequence: CASSQRTGNSPLHF.

About this clone: One junction end does not reproduce the germline sequence, and a read error may be involved. This sequence joins TRBV7-2 and TRBJ2-3, with D possibly being TRBD2 (6 bases). Per the germline V gene, CDR1 is SGHTA and CDR2 is FQGNSA. CDR3 size: 17 residues. DNA of the CDR3: TGTGCCAACAGCTCATCTAGCGAAAGGATAGAGGCAGATACGCAGTATTTT. Encoded protein: CANSSSSERIEADTQYF.

This sequence joins TRBV5-8 and TRBJ2-5; a possible D gene is TRBD2 (5 bases). The CDR3 sequence is 14 residues long. CDR1 and CDR2 from the germline V gene are SGHTS and YDEGEE. Trimming left V 1 base short and J 1 base short, with 8 bases between. The CDR3 DNA sequence: TGTGCCAGCAGCTTGCCCGGACTCCAAGAGACCCAGTACTTC. Amino acid sequence: CASSLPGLQETQYF.

This clone was found once. This rearrangement joins TRBV5-5 to TRBJ2-5, with D maybe TRBD2 (6 bases). The CDR3 runs 15 residues. From germline, CDR1 is SGHKS and CDR2 YYEKEE (reference sequence). Trimming cost V 5 bases and J 0 bases, with 14 bases left between them. CDR3 loop: CASSPPGVHQETQYF. CDR3 bases: TGTGCCAGCAGTCCTCCGGGGGTCCACCAAGAGACCCAGTACTTC.

To note about this clone: Distinct nucleotide sequences in the sample also encode this CDR3. The rearrangement uses TRBV5-6 and TRBJ1-4, with D possibly being TRBD1 (5 bases). This CDR3 spans 16 amino acids. Deletions cut 2 bases from V and 0 bases from J, with 11 bases between. In germline, CDR1 is SGHDT, CDR2 YYEEEE. CDR3 DNA: TGTGCCAGCAGCTTTGGGGCAGGGCCAACTAATGAAAAACTGTTTTTT. This codes for CASSFGAGPTNEKLFF.

The CDR3 loop reads CASSPRGAQGNQPQHF. The CDR3 nucleotides are TGTGCCAGCAGCCCACGGGGGGCGCAAGGAAATCAGCCCCAGCATTTT. This chain joins TRBV2 and TRBJ1-5; perhaps TRBD1 as D (6 bases). With 6 bases removed from V and 4 bases from J, the gap between germline ends came to 19 bases. The V gene's germline CDR1 is SNHLY and CDR2 FYNNEI. This CDR3 contains 16 residues.

This chain joins TRBV19 and TRBJ2-3; 8 bases match TRBD1. Germline-derived CDR1 and CDR2 are LNHDA and SQIVND (reference sequence). This CDR3 is built from 15 residues. V lost 5 bases to trimming and J lost 3 bases; unmatched junction nucleotides: 7. CDR3 protein: CASSFTGGRTDTQYF. CDR3 in DNA: TGTGCCAGTAGTTTCACAGGGGGTAGGACAGATACGCAGTATTTT.

The chain combines TRBV2 with TRBJ2-7; D gene unclear. Trimming left V 8 bases short and J 3 bases short, with 11 bases between. This CDR3 spans 12 amino acids. The V gene's germline CDR1 is SNHLY and CDR2 FYNNEI. CDR3 protein: CASEESGYEQYF. CDR3 nucleotides: TGTGCCAGCGAGGAGTCGGGCTACGAGCAGTACTTC.

This chain uses TRBV19 with TRBJ1-2; perhaps TRBD1 as D (6 bases). Germline CDR1 and CDR2: LNHDA and SQIVND (reference sequence). The germline V and J ends were trimmed by 3 bases and 4 bases, with 15 bases remaining between them. This CDR3 has 15 residues. CDR3 residues: CASSIPRQVPYGYTF. The CDR3 coding sequence is TGTGCCAGTAGTATTCCGCGACAGGTTCCCTATGGCTACACCTTC.